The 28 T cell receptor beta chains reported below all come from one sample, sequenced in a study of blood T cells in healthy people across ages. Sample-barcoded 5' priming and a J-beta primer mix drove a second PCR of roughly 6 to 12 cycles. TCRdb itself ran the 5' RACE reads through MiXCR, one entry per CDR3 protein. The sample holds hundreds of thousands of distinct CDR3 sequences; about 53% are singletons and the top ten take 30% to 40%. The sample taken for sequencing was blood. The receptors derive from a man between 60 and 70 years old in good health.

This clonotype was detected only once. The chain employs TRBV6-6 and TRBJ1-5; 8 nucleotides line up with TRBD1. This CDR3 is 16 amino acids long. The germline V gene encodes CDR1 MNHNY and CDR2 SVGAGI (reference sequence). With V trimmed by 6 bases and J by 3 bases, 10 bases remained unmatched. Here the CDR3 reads CASRANRDRTNQPQHF. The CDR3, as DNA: TGTGCCAGCAGGGCGAACCGGGACAGGACCAATCAGCCCCAGCATTTT.

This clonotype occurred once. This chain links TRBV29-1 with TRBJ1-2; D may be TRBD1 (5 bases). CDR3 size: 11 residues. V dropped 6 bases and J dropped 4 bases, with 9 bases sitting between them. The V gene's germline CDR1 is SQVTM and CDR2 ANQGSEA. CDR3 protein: CSVREGYGYTF. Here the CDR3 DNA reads TGCAGCGTCAGGGAGGGCTATGGCTACACCTTC.

DNA for the CDR3: TGCAGGGCTGAGGGGGGCCGAAACCATTCACCCCTCCACTTT. Translated: CRAEGGRNHSPLHF. This chain uses TRBV20-1 with TRBJ1-6; TRBD1 might be the D (6 bases). Germline values: CDR1 DFQATT, CDR2 SNEGSKA (reference sequence). The length of the CDR3 is 14 residues.

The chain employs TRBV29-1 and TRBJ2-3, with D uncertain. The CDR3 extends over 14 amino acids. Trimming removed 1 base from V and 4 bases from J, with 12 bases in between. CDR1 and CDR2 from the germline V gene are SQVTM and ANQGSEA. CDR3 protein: CSVEGTSRADTQYF. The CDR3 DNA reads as TGCAGCGTTGAAGGGACGTCAAGAGCAGATACGCAGTATTTT.

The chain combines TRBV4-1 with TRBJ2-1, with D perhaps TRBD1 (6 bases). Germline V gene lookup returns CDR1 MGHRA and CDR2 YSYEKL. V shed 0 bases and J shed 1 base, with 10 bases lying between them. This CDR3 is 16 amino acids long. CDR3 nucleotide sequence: TGCGCCAGCAGCCAAGAGGGCAGGGGATCCTACAATGAGCAGTTCTTC. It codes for CASSQEGRGSYNEQFF.

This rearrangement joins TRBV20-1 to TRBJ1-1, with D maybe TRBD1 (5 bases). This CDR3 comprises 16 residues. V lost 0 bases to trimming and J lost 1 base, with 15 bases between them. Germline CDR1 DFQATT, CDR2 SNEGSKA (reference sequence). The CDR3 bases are TGCAGTGCTAGAGATCCCCGAGCAGGGTGGAACACTGAAGCTTTCTTT. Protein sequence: CSARDPRAGWNTEAFF.

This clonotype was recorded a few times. The CDR3 bases are TGTGCCAGCCTTCTCGGGGGTACGGATGGCTACACCTTC. It is translated as CASLLGGTDGYTF. The V and J genes are TRBV28 and TRBJ1-2; D perhaps matches TRBD1 (5 bases). V shed 8 bases and J shed 6 bases, with 16 bases lying between them. The CDR3 has 13 amino acids. The germline V gene encodes CDR1 MDHEN and CDR2 SYDVKM.

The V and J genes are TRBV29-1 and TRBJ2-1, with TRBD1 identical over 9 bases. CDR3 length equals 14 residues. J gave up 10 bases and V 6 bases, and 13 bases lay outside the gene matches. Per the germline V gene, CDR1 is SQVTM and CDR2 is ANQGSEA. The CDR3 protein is CSVPRDRVLHEQFF. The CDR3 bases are TGCAGCGTACCCCGGGACAGGGTTTTGCACGAGCAGTTCTTC.

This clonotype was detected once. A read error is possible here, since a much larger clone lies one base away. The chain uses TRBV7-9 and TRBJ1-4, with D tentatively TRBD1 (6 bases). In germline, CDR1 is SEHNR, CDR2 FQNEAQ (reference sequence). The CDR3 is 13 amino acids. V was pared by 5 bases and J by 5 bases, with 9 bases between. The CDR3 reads CASSQDRNEKLFF. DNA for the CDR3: TGTGCCAGCAGCCAGGACAGAAATGAAAAACTGTTTTTT.

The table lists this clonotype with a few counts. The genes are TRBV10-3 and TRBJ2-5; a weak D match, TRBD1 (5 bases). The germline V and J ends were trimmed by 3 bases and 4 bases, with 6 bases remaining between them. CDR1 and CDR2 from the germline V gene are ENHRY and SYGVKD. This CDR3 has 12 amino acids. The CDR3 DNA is TGTGCCATCAGTGACAGGGTAGAGACCCAGTACTTC. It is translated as CAISDRVETQYF.

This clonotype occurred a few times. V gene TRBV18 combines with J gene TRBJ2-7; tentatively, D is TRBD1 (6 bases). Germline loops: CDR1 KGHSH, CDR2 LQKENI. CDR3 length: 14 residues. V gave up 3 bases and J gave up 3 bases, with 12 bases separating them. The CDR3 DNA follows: TGTGCCAGCTCACCGACAAGAGGGGGCTACGAGCAGTACTTC. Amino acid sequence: CASSPTRGGYEQYF.

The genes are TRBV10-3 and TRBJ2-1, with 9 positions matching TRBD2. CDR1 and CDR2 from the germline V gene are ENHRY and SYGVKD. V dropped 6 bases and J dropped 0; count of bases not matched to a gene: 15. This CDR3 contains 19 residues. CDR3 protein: CAIRSAGGQGPSSYNEQFF. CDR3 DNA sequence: TGTGCCATCAGGTCCGCGGGGGGGCAAGGTCCGAGCTCCTACAATGAGCAGTTCTTC.

CDR3 sequence: CASSFSTGQHEKLFF. The CDR3 DNA follows: TGTGCCAGCAGTTTTTCCACGGGACAACATGAAAAACTGTTTTTT. The rearrangement joins TRBV12-3 or TRBV12-4 to TRBJ1-4; a possible D gene is TRBD1 (6 bases). The V gene lost 3 bases and the J gene lost 6 bases, with 14 bases spanning the gap. The CDR3 consists of 15 residues.

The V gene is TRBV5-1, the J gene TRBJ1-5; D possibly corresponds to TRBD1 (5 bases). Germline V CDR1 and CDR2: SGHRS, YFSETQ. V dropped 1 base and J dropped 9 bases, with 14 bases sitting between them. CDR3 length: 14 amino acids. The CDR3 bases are TGCGCCAGCAGCTTGCGGGGAGGGGAGGGGCCCCAGCATTTT. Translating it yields CASSLRGGEGPQHF.

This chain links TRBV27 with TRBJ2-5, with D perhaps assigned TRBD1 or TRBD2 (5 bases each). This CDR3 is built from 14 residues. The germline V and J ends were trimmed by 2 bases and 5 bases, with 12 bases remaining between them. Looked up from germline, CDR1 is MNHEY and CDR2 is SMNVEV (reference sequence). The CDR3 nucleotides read TGTGCCAGCAGTTTAGACAGTTGGGGGGAGACCCAGTACTTC. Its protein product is CASSLDSWGETQYF.

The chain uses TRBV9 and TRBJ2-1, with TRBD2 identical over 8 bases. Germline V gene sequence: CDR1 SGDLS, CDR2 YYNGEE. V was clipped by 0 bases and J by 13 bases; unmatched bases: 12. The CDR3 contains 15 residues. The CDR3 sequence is CASSVGNSGVKTQFF. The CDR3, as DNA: TGTGCCAGCAGCGTAGGTAATAGCGGGGTCAAGACCCAGTTCTTC.

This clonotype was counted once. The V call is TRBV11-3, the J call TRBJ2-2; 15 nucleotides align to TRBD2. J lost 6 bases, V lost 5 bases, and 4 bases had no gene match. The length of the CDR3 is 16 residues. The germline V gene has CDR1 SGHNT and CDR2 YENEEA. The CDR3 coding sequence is TGTGCCAGCAGCCGGGGACTAGCGGGGGGTTCCGGGGAGCTGTTTTTT. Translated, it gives CASSRGLAGGSGELFF.

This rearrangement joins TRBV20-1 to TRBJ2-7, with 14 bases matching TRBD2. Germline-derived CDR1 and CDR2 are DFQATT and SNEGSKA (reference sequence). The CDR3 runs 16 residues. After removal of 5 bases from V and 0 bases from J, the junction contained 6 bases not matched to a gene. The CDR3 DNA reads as TGCAGTGCTGGACTAGCGGGGGGCCCCAGCTCCTACGAGCAGTACTTC. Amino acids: CSAGLAGGPSSYEQYF.

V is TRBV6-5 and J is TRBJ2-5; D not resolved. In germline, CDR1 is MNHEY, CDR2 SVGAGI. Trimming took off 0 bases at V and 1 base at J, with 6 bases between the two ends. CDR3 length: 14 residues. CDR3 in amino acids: CASSYSSPQETQYF. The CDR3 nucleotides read TGTGCCAGCAGTTACTCGTCCCCCCAAGAGACCCAGTACTTC.

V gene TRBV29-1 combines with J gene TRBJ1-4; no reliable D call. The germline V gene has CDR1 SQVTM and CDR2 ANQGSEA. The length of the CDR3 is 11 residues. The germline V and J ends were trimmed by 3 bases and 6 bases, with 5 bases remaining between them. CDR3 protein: CSVDSDEKLFF. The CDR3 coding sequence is TGCAGCGTTGATTCGGATGAAAAACTGTTTTTT.

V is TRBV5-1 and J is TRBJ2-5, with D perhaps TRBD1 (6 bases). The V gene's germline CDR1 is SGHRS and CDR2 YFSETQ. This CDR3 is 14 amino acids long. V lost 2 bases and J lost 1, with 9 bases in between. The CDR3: CASSLQGPQETQYF. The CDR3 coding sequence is TGCGCCAGCAGCTTACAGGGTCCCCAAGAGACCCAGTACTTC.

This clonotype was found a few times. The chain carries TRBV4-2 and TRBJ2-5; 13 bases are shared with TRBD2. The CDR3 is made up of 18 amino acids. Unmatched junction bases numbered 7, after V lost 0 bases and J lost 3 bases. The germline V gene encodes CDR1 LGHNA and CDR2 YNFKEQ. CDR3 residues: CASSQDSGGLAGEETQYF. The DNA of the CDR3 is TGTGCCAGCAGCCAAGACTCCGGCGGACTAGCGGGAGAAGAGACCCAGTACTTC.

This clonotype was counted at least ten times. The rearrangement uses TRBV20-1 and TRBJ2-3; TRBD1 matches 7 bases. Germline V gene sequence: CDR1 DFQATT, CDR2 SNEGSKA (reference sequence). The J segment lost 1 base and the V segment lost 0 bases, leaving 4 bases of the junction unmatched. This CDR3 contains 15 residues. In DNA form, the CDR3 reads TGCAGTGCTAGAGATTTCACAGGGGGCACAGATACGCAGTATTTT. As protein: CSARDFTGGTDTQYF.

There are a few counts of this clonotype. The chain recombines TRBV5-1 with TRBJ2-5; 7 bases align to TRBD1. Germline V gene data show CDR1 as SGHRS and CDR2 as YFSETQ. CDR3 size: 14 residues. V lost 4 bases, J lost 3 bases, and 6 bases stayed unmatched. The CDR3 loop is CASSPGQTKETQYF. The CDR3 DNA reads TGCGCCAGCAGCCCGGGACAGACCAAAGAGACCCAGTACTTC. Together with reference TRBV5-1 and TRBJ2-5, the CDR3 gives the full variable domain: KAGVTQTPRYLIKTRGQQVTLSCSPISGHRSVSWYQQTPGQGLQFLFEYFSETQRNKGNFPGRFSGRQFSNSRSEMNVSTLELGDSALYLCASSPGQTKETQYFGPGTRLLVL.

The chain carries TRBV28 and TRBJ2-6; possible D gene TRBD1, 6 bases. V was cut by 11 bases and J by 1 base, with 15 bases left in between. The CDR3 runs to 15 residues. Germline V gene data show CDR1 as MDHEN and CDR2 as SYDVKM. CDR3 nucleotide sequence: TGTGCCTGCGGTATAAGGGGGTCTGGGGCCAACGTCCTGACTTTC. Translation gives CACGIRGSGANVLTF.

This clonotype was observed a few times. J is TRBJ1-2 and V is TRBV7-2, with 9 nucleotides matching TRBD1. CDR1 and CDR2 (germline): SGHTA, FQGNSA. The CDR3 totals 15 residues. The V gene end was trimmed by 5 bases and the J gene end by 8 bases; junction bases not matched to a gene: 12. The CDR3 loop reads CASSPSGQGVLGYTF. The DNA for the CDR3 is TGTGCCAGCAGCCCATCGGGACAGGGTGTGTTAGGCTACACCTTC.

The CDR3 loop reads CASGRVDTDTQYF. The DNA of the CDR3 is TGTGCCAGCGGCAGGGTGGATACAGATACGCAGTATTTT. The chain recombines TRBV7-2 with TRBJ2-3; weak D call: TRBD1 (5 bases). The ends were cut back, 8 bases at V and 3 bases at J, with 12 bases in the middle. Germline assignment: CDR1 SGHTA and CDR2 FQGNSA. The CDR3 loop spans 13 amino acids.

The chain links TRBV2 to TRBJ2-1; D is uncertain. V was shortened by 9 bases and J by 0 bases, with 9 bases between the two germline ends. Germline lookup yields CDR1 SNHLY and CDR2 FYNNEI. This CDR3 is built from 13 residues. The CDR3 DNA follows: TGTGCCAGTCTACCGGTCTCCTACAATGAGCAGTTCTTC. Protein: CASLPVSYNEQFF.